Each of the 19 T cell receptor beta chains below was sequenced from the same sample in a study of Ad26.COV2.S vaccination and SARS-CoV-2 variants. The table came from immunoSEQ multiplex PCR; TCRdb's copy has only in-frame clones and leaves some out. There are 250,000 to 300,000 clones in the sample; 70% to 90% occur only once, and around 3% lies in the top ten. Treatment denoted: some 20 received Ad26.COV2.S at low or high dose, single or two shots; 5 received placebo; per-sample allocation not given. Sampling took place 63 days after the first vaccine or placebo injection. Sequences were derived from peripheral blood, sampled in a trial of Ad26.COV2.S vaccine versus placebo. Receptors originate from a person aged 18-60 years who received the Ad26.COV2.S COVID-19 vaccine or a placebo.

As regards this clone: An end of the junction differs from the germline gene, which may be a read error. This CDR3 reads CSASQEQGAYSRYEQYF. The CDR3 DNA reads as TGCAGCGCCTCACAGGAACAGGGGGCGTACTCCCGATACGAACAGTACTTC. The rearrangement joins TRBV29-1 to TRBJ2-7; 9 bases fit TRBD1. From germline, CDR1 is SQVTM and CDR2 ANQGSEA. This CDR3 comprises 17 residues.

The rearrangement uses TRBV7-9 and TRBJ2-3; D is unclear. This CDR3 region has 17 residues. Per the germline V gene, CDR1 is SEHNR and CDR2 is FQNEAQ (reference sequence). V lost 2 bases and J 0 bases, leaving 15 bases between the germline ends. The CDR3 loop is CASSLREVEASTDTQYF. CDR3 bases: TGTGCCAGCAGCTTAAGAGAGGTAGAGGCTAGCACAGATACGCAGTATTTT.

The CDR3 bases are TGTGCCAGCAGTGAAATACTGACCTATGGCTACACCTTC. Amino acid sequence: CASSEILTYGYTF. The chain joins TRBV6-1 to TRBJ1-2, with unresolved D. The CDR3 covers 13 residues. The V gene's germline CDR1 is MNHNS and CDR2 SASEGT. The germline V and J ends were trimmed by 2 bases and 4 bases, with 8 bases remaining between them.

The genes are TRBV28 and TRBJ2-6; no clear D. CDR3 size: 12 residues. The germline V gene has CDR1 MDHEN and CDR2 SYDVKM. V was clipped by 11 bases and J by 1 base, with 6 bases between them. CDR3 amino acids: CAALSGANVLTF. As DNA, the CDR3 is TGTGCCGCGTTATCTGGGGCCAACGTCCTGACTTTC.

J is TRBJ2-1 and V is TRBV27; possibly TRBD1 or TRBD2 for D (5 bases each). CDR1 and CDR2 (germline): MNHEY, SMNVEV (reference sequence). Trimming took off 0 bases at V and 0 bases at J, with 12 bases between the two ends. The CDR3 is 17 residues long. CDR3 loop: CASSLSWGWSSYNEQFF. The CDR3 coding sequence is TGTGCCAGCAGTTTATCATGGGGGTGGAGCTCCTACAATGAGCAGTTCTTC.

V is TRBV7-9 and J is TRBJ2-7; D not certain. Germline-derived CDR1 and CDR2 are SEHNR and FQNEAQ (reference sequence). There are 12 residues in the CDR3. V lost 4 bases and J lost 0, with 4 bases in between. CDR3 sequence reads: CASSSRSYEQYF. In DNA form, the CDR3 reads TGTGCCAGCAGCTCCCGCTCCTACGAGCAGTACTTC. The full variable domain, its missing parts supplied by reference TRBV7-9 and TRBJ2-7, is DTGVSQNPRHKITKRGQNVTFRCDPISEHNRLYWYRQTLGQGPEFLTYFQNEAQLEKSRLLSDRFSAERPKGSFSTLEIQRTEQGDSAMYLCASSSRSYEQYFGPGTRLTVT.

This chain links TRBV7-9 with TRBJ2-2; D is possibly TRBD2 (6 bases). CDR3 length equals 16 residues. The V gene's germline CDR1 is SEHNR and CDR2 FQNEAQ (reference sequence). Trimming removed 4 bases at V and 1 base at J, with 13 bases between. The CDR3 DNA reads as TGTGCCAGCAGCTCGGGGGTAGGACTGAACACCGGGGAGCTGTTTTTT. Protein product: CASSSGVGLNTGELFF.

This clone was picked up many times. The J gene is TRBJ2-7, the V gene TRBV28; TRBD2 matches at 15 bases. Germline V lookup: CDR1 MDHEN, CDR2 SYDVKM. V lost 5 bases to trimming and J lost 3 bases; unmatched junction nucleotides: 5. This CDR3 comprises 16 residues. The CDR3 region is CASSPLGLAGGYEQYF. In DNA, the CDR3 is TGTGCCAGCAGTCCCCTGGGACTAGCGGGAGGCTACGAGCAGTACTTC. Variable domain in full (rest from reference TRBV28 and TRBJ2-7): DVKVTQSSRYLVKRTGEKVFLECVQDMDHENMFWYRQDPGLGLRLIYFSYDVKMKEKGDIPEGYSVSREKKERFSLILESASTNQTSMYLCASSPLGLAGGYEQYFGPGTRLTVT.

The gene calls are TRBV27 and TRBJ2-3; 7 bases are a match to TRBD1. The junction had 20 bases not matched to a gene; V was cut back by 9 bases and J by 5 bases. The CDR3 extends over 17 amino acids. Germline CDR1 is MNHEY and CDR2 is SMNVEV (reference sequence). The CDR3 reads CASQGGSGRGSGDTQYF. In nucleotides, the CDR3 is TGTGCCAGTCAGGGTGGATCTGGCAGGGGGTCGGGAGATACGCAGTATTTT.

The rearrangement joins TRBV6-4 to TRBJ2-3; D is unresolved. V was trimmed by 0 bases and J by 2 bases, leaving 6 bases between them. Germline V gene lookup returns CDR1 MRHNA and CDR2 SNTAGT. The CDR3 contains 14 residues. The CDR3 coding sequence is TGTGCCAGCAGTGACTCCGTTTACACAGATACGCAGTATTTT. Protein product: CASSDSVYTDTQYF.

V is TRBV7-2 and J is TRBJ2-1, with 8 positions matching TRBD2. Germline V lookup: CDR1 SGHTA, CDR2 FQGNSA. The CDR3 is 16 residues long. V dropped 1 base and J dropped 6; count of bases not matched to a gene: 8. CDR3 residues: CASSLVGGLVLNEQFF. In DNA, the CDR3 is TGTGCCAGCAGCTTAGTGGGGGGACTAGTTCTCAATGAGCAGTTCTTC.

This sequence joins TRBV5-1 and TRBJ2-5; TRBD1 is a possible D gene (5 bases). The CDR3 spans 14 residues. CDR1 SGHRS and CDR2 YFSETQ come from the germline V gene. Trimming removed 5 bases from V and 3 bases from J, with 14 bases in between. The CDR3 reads CASSLEGAEETQYF. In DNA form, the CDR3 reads TGCGCCAGCAGTCTGGAAGGGGCGGAAGAGACCCAGTACTTC.

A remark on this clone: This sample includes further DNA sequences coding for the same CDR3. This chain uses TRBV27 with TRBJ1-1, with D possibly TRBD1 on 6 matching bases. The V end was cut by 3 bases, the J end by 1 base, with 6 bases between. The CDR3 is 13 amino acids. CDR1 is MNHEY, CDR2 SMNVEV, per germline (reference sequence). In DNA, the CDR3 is TGTGCCAGCAGTTTGGGACAGAACACTGAAGCTTTCTTT. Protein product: CASSLGQNTEAFF.

The CDR3 region is CAISEEPARQETQYF. CDR3 bases: TGTGCCATCAGTGAGGAACCGGCCCGCCAAGAGACCCAGTACTTC. The V and J genes are TRBV10-3 and TRBJ2-5; no reliable D call. The CDR3 is made up of 15 amino acids. With 2 bases removed from V and 1 base from J, the gap between germline ends came to 11 bases. Germline CDR1 ENHRY, CDR2 SYGVKD.

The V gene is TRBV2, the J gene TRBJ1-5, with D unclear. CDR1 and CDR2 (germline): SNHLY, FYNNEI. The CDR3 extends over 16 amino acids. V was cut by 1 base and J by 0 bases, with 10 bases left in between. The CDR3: CASSEVTFYSNQPQHF. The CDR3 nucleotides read TGTGCCAGCAGTGAAGTGACATTTTATAGCAATCAGCCCCAGCATTTT.

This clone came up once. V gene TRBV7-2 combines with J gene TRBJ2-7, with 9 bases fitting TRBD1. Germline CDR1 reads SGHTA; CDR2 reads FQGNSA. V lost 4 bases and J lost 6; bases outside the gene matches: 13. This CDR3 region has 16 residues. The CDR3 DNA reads TGTGCCAGCAGCTCCACAGGGGGCATCGGTTCTGGCGAGCAGTACTTC. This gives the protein CASSSTGGIGSGEQYF. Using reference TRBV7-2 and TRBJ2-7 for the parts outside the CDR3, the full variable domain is GAGVSQSPSNKVTEKGKDVELRCDPISGHTALYWYRQSLGQGLEFLIYFQGNSAPDKSGLPSDRFSAERTGGSVSTLTIQRTQQEDSAVYLCASSSTGGIGSGEQYFGPGTRLTVT.

The CDR3 DNA sequence: TGCGCCAGCAGCTTGTTAGGGTTTCGGAACACCGGGGAGCTGTTTTTT. Amino acid sequence: CASSLLGFRNTGELFF. This chain connects TRBV5-1 to TRBJ2-2; D is unresolved. The germline CDR1 and CDR2 sequences are SGHRS and YFSETQ. V lost 1 base to trimming and J lost 1 base, with 11 bases between them. The CDR3 totals 16 residues. Looking up the rest from reference TRBV5-1 and TRBJ2-2 gives the full variable domain: KAGVTQTPRYLIKTRGQQVTLSCSPISGHRSVSWYQQTPGQGLQFLFEYFSETQRNKGNFPGRFSGRQFSNSRSEMNVSTLELGDSALYLCASSLLGFRNTGELFFGEGSRLTVL.

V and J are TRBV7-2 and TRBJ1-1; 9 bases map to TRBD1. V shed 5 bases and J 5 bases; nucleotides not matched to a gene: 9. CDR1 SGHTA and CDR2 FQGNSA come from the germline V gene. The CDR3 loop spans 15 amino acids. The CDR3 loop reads CASSLPGQGSTEAFF. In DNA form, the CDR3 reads TGTGCCAGCAGCCTTCCGGGACAGGGAAGTACTGAAGCTTTCTTT.

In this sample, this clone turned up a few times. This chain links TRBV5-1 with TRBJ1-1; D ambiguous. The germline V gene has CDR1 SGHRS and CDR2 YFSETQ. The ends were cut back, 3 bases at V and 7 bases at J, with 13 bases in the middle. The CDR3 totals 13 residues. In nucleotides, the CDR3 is TGCGCCAGCAGCTACGACATTTCAGGTGAAGCTTTCTTT. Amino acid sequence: CASSYDISGEAFF.